A selection of T cell receptor beta chains follows, all from one sample in a study of shared clonotypes between healthy human individuals. Produced via immunoSEQ multiplex PCR; TCRdb's table is partial and in-frame only. Of some 1 million clones listed, about 74% were seen once; the top ten hold roughly 1.5%. The sample was memory CD4+ T cells sorted from blood. The receptor source for this set is a man aged 18 to 30 in good health. The CDR3 runs from the conserved cysteine through the conserved F or W. The D gene is left open where the match is weak. Part of the rows lack a size; the others show once, few, many or a class for expanded clones.

J,size,D,V,CDR3,DNA
TRBJ2-1,-,-,TRBV27,CASSLSNEQFF,TGTGCCAGCAGTTTATCTAATGAGCAGTTCTTC
TRBJ1-1,-,-,TRBV6-6,CASSYGGGNTEAFF,TGTGCCAGCAGTTACGGGGGAGGTAACACTGAAGCTTTCTTT
TRBJ1-5,-,-,TRBV19,CATRDTGHSNQPQHF,TGTGCCACTAGGGATACAGGGCACAGCAATCAGCCCCAGCATTTT
TRBJ2-2,-,-,TRBV18,CASSLGQTRGELFF,TGTGCCAGCTCACTCGGACAGACCAGGGGGGAGCTGTTTTTT
TRBJ2-3,-,-,TRBV11-2,CASSGAWWDTQYF,TGTGCCAGCAGCGGGGCGTGGTGGGATACGCAGTATTTT
TRBJ2-1,-,-,TRBV6-1,CASRRHNEQFF,TGTGCCAGTAGACGGCACAATGAGCAGTTCTTC
TRBJ1-2,once,-,TRBV7-9,CASSLAGGVPNYGYTF,TGTGCCAGCAGCTTGGCCGGGGGGGTCCCTAACTATGGCTACACCTTC
TRBJ1-5,-,-,TRBV7-9,CASSLATGYNQPQHF,TGTGCCAGCAGCTTAGCAACAGGATACAATCAGCCCCAGCATTTT
TRBJ1-4,-,TRBD1,TRBV5-1,CASSPRGLEQEKLFF,TGCGCCAGCAGCCCCAGGGGGCTGGAGCAAGAAAAACTGTTTTTT
TRBJ2-7,-,-,TRBV9,CASSPVGSPSYEQYF,TGTGCCAGCAGCCCCGTCGGCTCACCTTCCTACGAGCAGTACTTC
TRBJ1-2,-,TRBD1,TRBV2,CASNAEMGQAYGYTF,TGTGCCAGCAACGCTGAGATGGGACAGGCCTATGGCTACACCTTC
TRBJ2-1,-,-,TRBV5-6,CASSDTGAMNEQFF,TGTGCCAGCAGCGACACGGGGGCCATGAATGAGCAGTTCTTC
TRBJ2-1,-,TRBD2,TRBV11-2,CASSHKLLAGGYNEQFF,TGTGCCAGCAGCCACAAGCTCCTAGCGGGGGGTTACAATGAGCAGTTCTTC
TRBJ2-7,-,TRBD2,TRBV7-2,CASSLGLAAYEQYF,TGTGCCAGCAGCTTGGGACTAGCTGCCTACGAGCAGTACTTC
TRBJ1-2,-,-,TRBV19,CASSHETGGLIFYGYTF,TGTGCCAGTAGTCATGAGACGGGAGGCCTTATCTTCTATGGCTACACCTTC
TRBJ2-1,-,-,TRBV7-9,CASSLITLASSYNEQFF,TGTGCCAGCAGCTTAATTACTCTTGCGAGCTCCTACAATGAGCAGTTCTTC
TRBJ2-1,-,-,TRBV5-4,CASSPLRNSYNEQFF,TGTGCCAGCAGCCCCTTAAGGAACTCCTACAATGAGCAGTTCTTC
TRBJ2-3,-,-,TRBV5-1,CASSLGNEIGTDTQYF,TGCGCCAGCAGCTTGGGAAACGAGATAGGCACAGATACGCAGTATTTT
TRBJ1-3,-,TRBD1,TRBV7-9,CASSWGQGSSGNTIYF,TGTGCCAGCAGCTGGGGACAGGGTTCCTCTGGAAACACCATATATTTT
TRBJ2-5,-,TRBD2,TRBV5-4,CASSTGTSLSQTQYF,TGTGCCAGCAGCACAGGGACTAGCCTTTCGCAGACCCAGTACTTC
TRBJ2-2,-,-,TRBV7-9,CASSVAGSNTGELFF,TGTGCCAGCAGCGTAGCAGGCTCGAACACCGGGGAGCTGTTTTTT
TRBJ2-3,once,-,TRBV21-1,CASSKSFGQETDTQYF,TGTGCCAGCAGCAAATCCTTCGGCCAGGAAACAGATACGCAGTATTTT
TRBJ1-4,-,-,TRBV5-4,CASSKPGGSNEKLFF,TGTGCCAGCAGTAAACCGGGAGGCTCTAATGAAAAACTGTTTTTT
TRBJ2-1,-,-,TRBV7-9,CASSRSGYNEQFF,TGTGCCAGCAGCCGTAGTGGATACAATGAGCAGTTCTTC
TRBJ2-7,-,TRBD2,TRBV7-2,CASSFTSGTYEQYF,TGTGCCAGCAGCTTTACTAGCGGTACCTACGAGCAGTACTTC
TRBJ1-5,-,TRBD1,TRBV19,CASSRTGGNQPQHF,TGTGCCAGTAGTAGGACAGGGGGCAATCAGCCCCAGCATTTT
TRBJ2-7,-,TRBD1,TRBV30,CAWSGTDPREQYF,TGTGCCTGGAGCGGGACAGACCCCCGCGAGCAGTACTTC
TRBJ1-6,-,-,TRBV2,CASTPGLRSSYNSPLHF,TGTGCCAGCACCCCGGGACTCAGGAGCTCCTATAATTCACCCCTCCACTTT
TRBJ1-2,-,-,TRBV6-1,CASTTANYGYTF,TGTGCCAGCACCACAGCTAACTATGGCTACACCTTC
TRBJ1-5,once,TRBD1,TRBV2,CASSAPGQGVGNQPQHF,TGTGCCAGCAGTGCCCCGGGACAGGGGGTGGGCAATCAGCCCCAGCATTTT
TRBJ2-7,-,-,TRBV2,CASSDWPEQYF,TGTGCCAGCAGTGATTGGCCCGAGCAGTACTTC
TRBJ2-7,few,-,TRBV11-2,CASSSFGEQYF,TGTGCCAGCAGCTCTTTTGGCGAGCAGTACTTC
TRBJ2-5,few,TRBD2,TRBV15,CATSSGSLAGKETQYF,TGTGCCACCAGCAGCGGTAGCCTAGCGGGGAAAGAGACCCAGTACTTC
TRBJ2-5,few,-,TRBV18,CASSPAQETQYF,TGTGCCAGCTCACCTGCCCAAGAGACCCAGTACTTC
TRBJ1-1,-,TRBD1,TRBV10-3,CAISVGTVNTEAFF,TGTGCCATCAGTGTTGGGACAGTGAACACTGAAGCTTTCTTT